A selection of T cell receptor beta chains follows, all from one sample in a study of T cell repertoires in cytomegalovirus infection. One entry per CDR3 protein, called by TCRdb with MiXCR from the reads. The table lists just over 450,000 distinct CDR3 sequences, roughly 46% of them singletons. Antigens of these TCRs are unknown. This specimen was cultured PBMCs, taken from culture after CMV antigen stimulation. Receptor source: a human donor in good health (CMV status not recorded). Some clones in this sample may be carry-over from other donors' samples. The CDR3 runs from the conserved cysteine through the conserved F or W. The D gene is left open where the match is weak. For some rows the clone size is stated as once, few or many, or as a class when expanded; others skip it.

abundance: .
v_gene: TRBV29-1
j_gene: TRBJ1-1
d_gene: .
CDR3aa: CSLGRDGAGTEAFF
CDR3nt: TGCAGCCTCGGCCGGGATGGGGCGGGCACTGAAGCTTTCTTT

abundance: few
v_gene: TRBV18
j_gene: TRBJ2-5
d_gene: TRBD2
CDR3aa: CASSPSSGSQETQYF
CDR3nt: TGTGCCAGCTCACCATCTAGCGGGAGCCAAGAGACCCAGTACTTC

abundance: .
v_gene: TRBV6-5
j_gene: TRBJ2-5
d_gene: .
CDR3aa: CASSFVQLGETQYF
CDR3nt: TGTGCCAGCAGCTTTGTCCAACTGGGAGAGACCCAGTACTTC

abundance: few
v_gene: TRBV7-9
j_gene: TRBJ1-4
d_gene: .
CDR3aa: CASSTRTDNEKLFF
CDR3nt: TGTGCCAGCAGCACTCGGACAGATAATGAAAAACTGTTTTTT

abundance: few
v_gene: TRBV6-1
j_gene: TRBJ2-1
d_gene: TRBD1
CDR3aa: CASETGAVYNEQFF
CDR3nt: TGTGCCAGCGAGACAGGGGCGGTTTACAATGAGCAGTTCTTC

abundance: .
v_gene: TRBV11-2
j_gene: TRBJ1-3
d_gene: TRBD1
CDR3aa: CASSLAGTGEAGNTIYF
CDR3nt: TGTGCCAGCAGCTTAGCCGGGACAGGGGAGGCAGGAAACACCATATATTTT

abundance: .
v_gene: TRBV19
j_gene: TRBJ2-5
d_gene: TRBD2
CDR3aa: CASTGRTGETQYF
CDR3nt: TGTGCCAGTACCGGGAGGACTGGGGAGACCCAGTACTTC

abundance: .
v_gene: TRBV5-4
j_gene: TRBJ2-5
d_gene: TRBD1
CDR3aa: CASTMDRGSSLAETQYF
CDR3nt: TGTGCCAGCACTATGGACAGGGGAAGCTCGCTCGCGGAGACCCAGTACTTC

abundance: many
v_gene: TRBV7-8
j_gene: TRBJ1-4
d_gene: .
CDR3aa: CASRPNRVRYEKLFF
CDR3nt: TGTGCCAGCAGGCCGAACAGGGTTCGGTATGAAAAACTGTTTTTT

abundance: few
v_gene: TRBV7-9
j_gene: TRBJ2-1
d_gene: .
CDR3aa: CASSFGDNEQFF
CDR3nt: TGTGCCAGCAGCTTTGGGGACAATGAGCAGTTCTTC

abundance: .
v_gene: TRBV28
j_gene: TRBJ2-7
d_gene: .
CDR3aa: CASSLILESYEQYF
CDR3nt: TGTGCCAGCAGTTTAATCTTGGAGTCCTACGAGCAGTACTTC

abundance: .
v_gene: TRBV28
j_gene: TRBJ1-3
d_gene: .
CDR3aa: CASSNPAITGESTIYF
CDR3nt: TGTGCCAGCAGCAACCCGGCAATAACGGGAGAAAGCACCATATATTTT

abundance: few
v_gene: TRBV19
j_gene: TRBJ1-3
d_gene: TRBD1
CDR3aa: CASTNLGQGNTIYF
CDR3nt: TGTGCCAGTACTAATCTCGGACAGGGGAACACCATATATTTT

abundance: many
v_gene: TRBV7-2
j_gene: TRBJ2-1
d_gene: TRBD2
CDR3aa: CASSLTSGGPPRSYNEQFF
CDR3nt: TGTGCCAGCAGCTTGACTAGCGGGGGGCCTCCTCGGTCCTACAATGAGCAGTTCTTC

abundance: .
v_gene: TRBV11-2
j_gene: TRBJ2-3
d_gene: TRBD2
CDR3aa: CASSLEGLAATDTQYF
CDR3nt: TGTGCCAGCAGCTTAGAGGGACTAGCGGCCACAGATACGCAGTATTTT

abundance: few
v_gene: TRBV5-5
j_gene: TRBJ2-2
d_gene: .
CDR3aa: CASSLTGTNTGELFF
CDR3nt: TGTGCCAGCAGCTTGACGGGGACCAACACCGGGGAGCTGTTTTTT

abundance: few
v_gene: TRBV7-9
j_gene: TRBJ1-4
d_gene: .
CDR3aa: CASSFAGNEKLFF
CDR3nt: TGTGCCAGCAGCTTTGCAGGGAATGAAAAACTGTTTTTT

abundance: .
v_gene: TRBV24-1
j_gene: TRBJ2-2
d_gene: .
CDR3aa: CATSDRRGNTGELFF
CDR3nt: TGTGCCACCAGTGATCGACGGGGGAACACCGGGGAGCTGTTTTTT

abundance: few
v_gene: TRBV11-2
j_gene: TRBJ2-1
d_gene: .
CDR3aa: CASSLSRRDNEQFF
CDR3nt: TGTGCCAGCAGCTTAAGCCGTCGTGACAATGAGCAGTTCTTC

abundance: few
v_gene: TRBV4-1
j_gene: TRBJ1-5
d_gene: .
CDR3aa: CASSQLLDGNQPQHF
CDR3nt: TGCGCCAGCAGCCAACTACTAGACGGGAATCAGCCCCAGCATTTT

abundance: .
v_gene: TRBV30
j_gene: TRBJ2-5
d_gene: TRBD1
CDR3aa: CAWSGGTEETQYF
CDR3nt: TGTGCCTGGAGTGGAGGGACAGAAGAGACCCAGTACTTC

abundance: .
v_gene: TRBV28
j_gene: TRBJ2-5
d_gene: .
CDR3aa: CASSPQQGRVTQYF
CDR3nt: TGTGCCAGCAGTCCCCAACAGGGGAGGGTGACCCAGTACTTC

abundance: few
v_gene: TRBV10-3
j_gene: TRBJ2-3
d_gene: .
CDR3aa: CAISRGEPSTDTQYF
CDR3nt: TGTGCCATCAGCCGCGGGGAACCTAGCACAGATACGCAGTATTTT

abundance: .
v_gene: TRBV19
j_gene: TRBJ2-1
d_gene: .
CDR3aa: CASSIWGTEGEGEQFF
CDR3nt: TGTGCCAGTAGTATTTGGGGGACGGAGGGAGAGGGAGAGCAGTTCTTC

abundance: .
v_gene: TRBV27
j_gene: TRBJ1-6
d_gene: TRBD1
CDR3aa: CASGPGTGNSPLHF
CDR3nt: TGTGCCAGCGGCCCCGGGACAGGGAATTCACCCCTCCACTTT

abundance: few
v_gene: TRBV4-1
j_gene: TRBJ2-5
d_gene: TRBD1
CDR3aa: CASSHQLGTGKQETQYF
CDR3nt: TGCGCCAGCAGCCATCAGCTCGGGACAGGGAAGCAAGAGACCCAGTACTTC

abundance: few
v_gene: TRBV7-6
j_gene: TRBJ2-3
d_gene: TRBD2
CDR3aa: CASSFEIAGGPRTDTQYF
CDR3nt: TGTGCCAGCAGCTTTGAGATAGCGGGGGGGCCTAGAACAGATACGCAGTATTTT

abundance: few
v_gene: TRBV7-2
j_gene: TRBJ2-1
d_gene: .
CDR3aa: CASSLGGGLLAQFF
CDR3nt: TGTGCCAGCAGCTTAGGGGGCGGGTTACTCGCCCAGTTCTTC

abundance: .
v_gene: TRBV2
j_gene: TRBJ1-2
d_gene: .
CDR3aa: CASSERAGPINYGYTF
CDR3nt: TGTGCCAGCAGTGAAAGGGCAGGACCGATCAACTATGGCTACACCTTC

abundance: .
v_gene: TRBV5-4
j_gene: TRBJ2-7
d_gene: .
CDR3aa: CASSLGLGSSYEQYF
CDR3nt: TGTGCCAGCAGCTTGGGGCTAGGTTCCAGCTACGAGCAGTACTTC

abundance: .
v_gene: TRBV6-2/TRBV6-3
j_gene: TRBJ2-5
d_gene: .
CDR3aa: CASSYPGTQYF
CDR3nt: TGTGCCAGCAGTTACCCGGGGACCCAGTACTTC

abundance: .
v_gene: TRBV6-1
j_gene: TRBJ2-7
d_gene: .
CDR3aa: CATSLGAAYEQYF
CDR3nt: TGTGCCACGTCCCTTGGAGCCGCCTACGAGCAGTACTTC

abundance: few
v_gene: TRBV20-1
j_gene: TRBJ2-1
d_gene: .
CDR3aa: CSARGVEGLYNEQFF
CDR3nt: TGCAGTGCTAGAGGAGTGGAGGGACTTTACAATGAGCAGTTCTTC

abundance: .
v_gene: TRBV6-6
j_gene: TRBJ1-2
d_gene: .
CDR3aa: CASSHTRAFNYGYTF
CDR3nt: TGTGCCAGCAGTCATACTCGAGCGTTCAACTATGGCTACACCTTC

abundance: .
v_gene: TRBV7-6
j_gene: TRBJ2-2
d_gene: TRBD2
CDR3aa: CASSPTGLAVTGELFF
CDR3nt: TGTGCCAGCAGCCCGACGGGACTAGCGGTCACCGGGGAGCTGTTTTTT

abundance: .
v_gene: TRBV7-2
j_gene: TRBJ2-1
d_gene: TRBD1
CDR3aa: CASSHRPGQGARDEQFF
CDR3nt: TGTGCCAGCAGCCATCGTCCGGGGCAGGGGGCGCGGGATGAGCAGTTCTTC

abundance: .
v_gene: TRBV2
j_gene: TRBJ2-5
d_gene: .
CDR3aa: CAIGPGGPGETQYF
CDR3nt: TGTGCCATCGGGCCCGGAGGGCCCGGGGAGACCCAGTACTTC

abundance: .
v_gene: TRBV2
j_gene: TRBJ2-7
d_gene: .
CDR3aa: CASTTTEKQYF
CDR3nt: TGTGCCAGCACTACGACAGAGAAGCAGTACTTC

abundance: .
v_gene: TRBV6-2/TRBV6-3
j_gene: TRBJ2-1
d_gene: .
CDR3aa: CASTHFAGSGYNEQFF
CDR3nt: TGTGCCAGCACCCACTTCGCCGGCTCTGGGTACAATGAGCAGTTCTTC

abundance: .
v_gene: TRBV5-1
j_gene: TRBJ2-3
d_gene: .
CDR3aa: CASSLAQGPGADTQYF
CDR3nt: TGCGCCAGCAGCTTGGCCCAGGGGCCCGGGGCAGATACGCAGTATTTT

abundance: .
v_gene: TRBV7-2
j_gene: TRBJ2-1
d_gene: TRBD2
CDR3aa: CASSKGLAGGVEQFF
CDR3nt: TGTGCCAGCAGCAAAGGACTAGCGGGAGGAGTTGAGCAGTTCTTC

abundance: .
v_gene: TRBV11-2
j_gene: TRBJ2-1
d_gene: TRBD2
CDR3aa: CASSYTAGGLSYNEQFF
CDR3nt: TGTGCCAGCAGTTATACGGCGGGAGGGTTATCCTACAATGAGCAGTTCTTC

abundance: .
v_gene: TRBV4-1
j_gene: TRBJ2-1
d_gene: TRBD2
CDR3aa: CASSRILAGDYNEQFF
CDR3nt: TGCGCCAGCAGCCGCATACTAGCGGGAGACTACAATGAGCAGTTCTTC

abundance: few
v_gene: TRBV7-9
j_gene: TRBJ2-7
d_gene: .
CDR3aa: CASSSTMGVGAISYEQYF
CDR3nt: TGTGCCAGCAGCTCAACCATGGGGGTGGGAGCGATCTCCTACGAGCAGTACTTC

abundance: .
v_gene: TRBV10-1
j_gene: TRBJ2-3
d_gene: .
CDR3aa: CASSERLAKDTQYF
CDR3nt: TGCGCCAGCAGTGAGAGGTTAGCAAAAGATACGCAGTATTTT

abundance: .
v_gene: TRBV6-2/TRBV6-3
j_gene: TRBJ2-1
d_gene: TRBD1
CDR3aa: CATGGGDRTYNEQFF
CDR3nt: TGTGCCACCGGAGGAGGGGACAGGACCTACAATGAGCAGTTCTTC

abundance: .
v_gene: TRBV7-2
j_gene: TRBJ1-5
d_gene: .
CDR3aa: CASSLAYGQPQHF
CDR3nt: TGTGCCAGCAGCTTAGCGTACGGTCAGCCCCAGCATTTT

abundance: many
v_gene: TRBV7-2
j_gene: TRBJ1-1
d_gene: .
CDR3aa: CASSTPGGRPGTEAFF
CDR3nt: TGTGCCAGCAGTACCCCCGGGGGGCGCCCGGGCACTGAAGCTTTCTTT

abundance: .
v_gene: TRBV7-9
j_gene: TRBJ1-6
d_gene: .
CDR3aa: CASSLVSPTDSPLHF
CDR3nt: TGTGCCAGCAGCTTAGTGTCCCCCACAGATTCACCCCTCCACTTT

abundance: .
v_gene: TRBV19
j_gene: TRBJ2-2
d_gene: TRBD2
CDR3aa: CASSMGLAAWTGELFF
CDR3nt: TGTGCCAGTAGTATGGGACTAGCGGCGTGGACCGGGGAGCTGTTTTTT